These T cell receptor beta chains were read from a single sample in a study of shared clonotypes between healthy human individuals. Measured with immunoSEQ multiplex PCR; TCRdb has only the in-frame clones, and not every one. This sample carries about a million clones, 70% to 85% of them seen once, and the ten largest clones take approximately 0.95%. Sequencing was carried out using memory CD4+ T cells from PBMCs. The receptors originated from a young man in good health. Some clones in this sample may be carry-over from other donors' samples. Both conserved end residues are part of each CDR3. A D gene is named only where the DNA matches it firmly. Size is stated for part of the rows, as once, few or many counts, or as a class when the clone is expanded.

CDR3nt	CDR3aa	d_gene	len	j_gene	abundance	v_gene
TGCAGCGTTCATGCAAATATCTATGGCTACACCTTC	CSVHANIYGYTF	.	12	TRBJ1-2	.	TRBV29-1
TGTGCCAGCTCACCACCGGGAAAGGGTTCTGAGGTCTACGAGCAGTACTTC	CASSPPGKGSEVYEQYF	.	17	TRBJ2-7	.	TRBV18
TGTGCCAGCAGCTTAACAGAAAACTATGGCTACACCTTC	CASSLTENYGYTF	.	13	TRBJ1-2	.	TRBV28
TGTGCCAGCAGCCCCGGGACAGGGAGGGACATTCAGTACTTC	CASSPGTGRDIQYF	TRBD1	14	TRBJ2-4	few	TRBV14
TGTGCCAGCAGCTTAGGACGGGGGGACACCATATATTTT	CASSLGRGDTIYF	.	13	TRBJ1-3	.	TRBV11-2
TGCGCCAGCAGCTCCGGGACTTTAGAGACCCAGTACTTC	CASSSGTLETQYF	.	13	TRBJ2-5	.	TRBV5-1
TGCGCCAGCAGCTTACAGGGGGCGGGGAGCGGTGCCTACGAGCAGTACTTC	CASSLQGAGSGAYEQYF	TRBD1	17	TRBJ2-7	.	TRBV5-1
TGCAGTGCTAGACAAAATGAGCAGTTCTTC	CSARQNEQFF	.	10	TRBJ2-1	.	TRBV20-1
TGTGCCAGCAGCCCAATTAGCGGGAGGGCCTGGACCGAGCAGTACTTC	CASSPISGRAWTEQYF	TRBD2	16	TRBJ2-7	many	TRBV11-2
TGTGCCAGTACCCCGGGAGGGGATGGTGGCTACACCTTC	CASTPGGDGGYTF	.	13	TRBJ1-2	.	TRBV19
TGTGCCACCAAAAGAGGTACGGGGAACACTGAAGCTTTCTTT	CATKRGTGNTEAFF	.	14	TRBJ1-1	.	TRBV7-8
TGTGCCAGCAGCTCGACTGTCAGGAGCATAGAGACCCAGTACTTC	CASSSTVRSIETQYF	.	15	TRBJ2-5	.	TRBV11-2
TGTGCCAGTAGTATAGGGGGAGGCACCGGGGAGCTGTTTTTT	CASSIGGGTGELFF	.	14	TRBJ2-2	.	TRBV19
TGTGCCAGCAGCGGACGACAGGACTACGAGCAGTACTTC	CASSGRQDYEQYF	.	13	TRBJ2-7	.	TRBV7-2
TGTGCCTGGAGCCGACAGCCAACTAATGAAAAACTGTTTTTT	CAWSRQPTNEKLFF	.	14	TRBJ1-4	.	TRBV30
TGCGCCAGCAGCCCTGCGGGGCAGGGCGGGGGGTGCACCTTC	CASSPAGQGGGCTF	.	14	TRBJ1-2	few	TRBV4-1
TGTGCCAGCAGCCCCACACTTAGCTCCTACGAGCAGTACTTC	CASSPTLSSYEQYF	.	14	TRBJ2-7	once	TRBV6-1
TGCGCCAGCAGCCGGACAGGGGAAAGCTACGAGCAGTACTTC	CASSRTGESYEQYF	TRBD1	14	TRBJ2-7	.	TRBV4-1
TGCGCCAGCAGCCAACAACCCGAGGGGTGGCAGGGGGCAATCTATGGCTACACCTTC	CASSQQPEGWQGAIYGYTF	TRBD1	19	TRBJ1-2	few	TRBV4-3
TGTGCCAGCAGCTTAAGTGTTAGACGGAGCAGGGGCCCAGATACGCAGTATTTT	CASSLSVRRSRGPDTQYF	.	18	TRBJ2-3	many	TRBV7-2
TGTGCCAGCAGTCGCCCAGGCGAGACCCAGTACTTC	CASSRPGETQYF	.	12	TRBJ2-5	.	TRBV28
TGTGCCAGCAGCGTAGTGACCGGCGACACCATATATTTT	CASSVVTGDTIYF	.	13	TRBJ1-3	.	TRBV9
TGTGCCATCAGTGATTCAGCGGGCACAGATACGCAGTATTTT	CAISDSAGTDTQYF	.	14	TRBJ2-3	.	TRBV10-3
TGTGCCAGCAGACGGGACACCGGATCTGGAAACACCATATATTTT	CASRRDTGSGNTIYF	.	15	TRBJ1-3	.	TRBV7-2
TGTGCCAGCAGCTTCCCAGGGAGCTCGTCTTTT	CASSFPGSSSF	.	11	TRBJ2-3	.	TRBV5-5
TGCGCCAGCAGCTGGGGGACAGGGGAGGACTATGGCTACACCTTC	CASSWGTGEDYGYTF	TRBD1	15	TRBJ1-2	once	TRBV5-1
TGTGCCAGCAGCTTAGGGGGCCAGGATGGCTACACCTTC	CASSLGGQDGYTF	.	13	TRBJ1-2	.	TRBV7-9
TGTGCCAGCAGTTTGTGGGGGGCAGGCTACGAGCAGTACTTC	CASSLWGAGYEQYF	.	14	TRBJ2-7	.	TRBV28
TGTGCCAGCAGTCCTGAACTAGGAGGCGAGCAGTACTTC	CASSPELGGEQYF	.	13	TRBJ2-7	.	TRBV6-4
TGTGCCAGCAGTTACGCCGGGACAGTCCTAAACACTGAAGCTTTCTTT	CASSYAGTVLNTEAFF	TRBD1	16	TRBJ1-1	.	TRBV6-5
TGTGCCAGCAGTTTCTGGGGTCTCGGGGAGCTGTTTTTT	CASSFWGLGELFF	.	13	TRBJ2-2	.	TRBV27
TGTGCCAGCAGTGAATATCCAGAGGGCACTGAAGCTTTCTTT	CASSEYPEGTEAFF	.	14	TRBJ1-1	many	TRBV25-1
TGCGCCAGCAGCCGTCCGGGGACACGCTATGGCTACACCTTC	CASSRPGTRYGYTF	.	14	TRBJ1-2	.	TRBV4-1
TGTGCCAGCAGCTTAGGAGGTGGAAACACCATATATTTT	CASSLGGGNTIYF	.	13	TRBJ1-3	.	TRBV7-2
TGTGCCAGCAGGGTGGGAGGGAGCACAGATACGCAGTATTTT	CASRVGGSTDTQYF	TRBD2	14	TRBJ2-3	.	TRBV2
TGTGCCAGCAGTTTTTTGAGCAGACAGAGGAACACTGAAGCTTTCTTT	CASSFLSRQRNTEAFF	.	16	TRBJ1-1	.	TRBV28
TGTGCCAGCAGCTTAGCGGGGCGAACAGTCACCATAAAAGAGACCCAGTACTTC	CASSLAGRTVTIKETQYF	.	18	TRBJ2-5	.	TRBV7-6
TGTGCCAGCAGTTCAAACCCCGCTGAGCAGTTCTTC	CASSSNPAEQFF	.	12	TRBJ2-1	once	TRBV28
TGTGCCAGCAGCTGGGGGGGACAGCGTCGCACAGATACGCAGTATTTT	CASSWGGQRRTDTQYF	.	16	TRBJ2-3	.	TRBV11-2
TGTGCCAGCAGCGTAGGACTAGCGGGAGATCTCCCCTACGAGCAGTACTTC	CASSVGLAGDLPYEQYF	TRBD2	17	TRBJ2-7	.	TRBV7-2
TGTGCCAGCAGCTTGGGGACTAGCGGGCTCGGGCAGTACTTC	CASSLGTSGLGQYF	TRBD2	14	TRBJ2-7	.	TRBV5-8
TGCGCCAGCTCCCCTGGCGGGAGGGCCGGGGCCTACGAGCAGTACTTC	CASSPGGRAGAYEQYF	TRBD2	16	TRBJ2-7	once	TRBV5-1
TGCAGTGCTTCCAAGGAGGGGCCCCAGCATTTT	CSASKEGPQHF	.	11	TRBJ1-5	few	TRBV20-1
TGTGCCAGCAGCCACCGACTAGCGGGAGGCCACGAGCAGTACTTC	CASSHRLAGGHEQYF	TRBD2	15	TRBJ2-7	.	TRBV7-2
TGTGCCAGCAGTGAGGCCGTACAAGAGACCCAGTACTTC	CASSEAVQETQYF	.	13	TRBJ2-5	.	TRBV2
TGTGCCAGCAGGATGGCGGGAGGGCCCGGGGAGCTGTTTTTT	CASRMAGGPGELFF	TRBD2	14	TRBJ2-2	once	TRBV7-8
TGTGCCAGCAGCCGGACAGGGGGCCGAGATAATTCACCCCTCCACTTT	CASSRTGGRDNSPLHF	TRBD1	16	TRBJ1-6	.	TRBV11-1
TGTGCCAGCAGTTCGCTTAGGGACCCCATCTCCAATGAGCAGTTCTTC	CASSSLRDPISNEQFF	.	16	TRBJ2-1	.	TRBV27
TGTGCCAGCAGCCCGAGTTCTGTGGAGCAGTTCTTC	CASSPSSVEQFF	.	12	TRBJ2-1	.	TRBV5-6
TGCGCCAGCAGCTTGGGTACTAGCGGGAGTAGGCAAGGCGCAGATACGCAGTATTTT	CASSLGTSGSRQGADTQYF	TRBD2	19	TRBJ2-3	.	TRBV5-1
TGTGCCAGCACCATACAGGGGGCATGGGGGAATGAGCAGTTCTTC	CASTIQGAWGNEQFF	TRBD1	15	TRBJ2-1	.	TRBV6-1
TGTGCCAGCAGCATACGACAGGGGCCCCACGAGCAGTACTTC	CASSIRQGPHEQYF	TRBD1	14	TRBJ2-7	.	TRBV7-2
TGTGCCAGCTCACCGGCCGGGGAAGAGACCCAGTACTTC	CASSPAGEETQYF	.	13	TRBJ2-5	.	TRBV18
TGTGCCAGCAGCTTAGCCCGGCTAGCGGGGCCCTTGAACACCGGGGAGCTGTTTTTT	CASSLARLAGPLNTGELFF	TRBD2	19	TRBJ2-2	.	TRBV7-9
TGTGCCAGCAGTTACGGGGGTATCAATGAGCAGTTCTTC	CASSYGGINEQFF	.	13	TRBJ2-1	.	TRBV6-5
TGTGCCTGGAGTCTTTTAGCGGGAGGGCCCTCCAACGAGCAGTACTTC	CAWSLLAGGPSNEQYF	TRBD2	16	TRBJ2-7	many	TRBV30
TGTGCCAGCAGCGTTAGCAGGAGCTCCTACGAGCAGTACTTC	CASSVSRSSYEQYF	.	14	TRBJ2-7	.	TRBV9
TGTGCCAGTAACCAGGGCCTGCCAGATACGCAGTATTTT	CASNQGLPDTQYF	.	13	TRBJ2-3	.	TRBV28
TGTGCCAGCAGCTTCTCGACAGGGGGCAGAGAGACCCAGTACTTC	CASSFSTGGRETQYF	TRBD1	15	TRBJ2-5	.	TRBV2